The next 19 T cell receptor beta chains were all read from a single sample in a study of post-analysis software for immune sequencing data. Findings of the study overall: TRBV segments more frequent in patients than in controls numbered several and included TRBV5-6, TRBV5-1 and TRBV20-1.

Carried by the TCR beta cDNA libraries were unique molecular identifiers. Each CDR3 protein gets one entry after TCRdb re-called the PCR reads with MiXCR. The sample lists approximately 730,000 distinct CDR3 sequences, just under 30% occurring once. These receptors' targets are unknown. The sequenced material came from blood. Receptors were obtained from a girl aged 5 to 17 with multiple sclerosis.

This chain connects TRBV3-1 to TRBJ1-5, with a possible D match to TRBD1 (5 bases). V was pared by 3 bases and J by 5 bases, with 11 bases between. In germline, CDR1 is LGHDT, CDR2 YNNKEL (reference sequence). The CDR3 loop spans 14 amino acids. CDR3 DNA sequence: TGTGCCAGCAGCCAGGGGTCAGGGCATCAGCCCCAGCATTTT. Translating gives CASSQGSGHQPQHF.

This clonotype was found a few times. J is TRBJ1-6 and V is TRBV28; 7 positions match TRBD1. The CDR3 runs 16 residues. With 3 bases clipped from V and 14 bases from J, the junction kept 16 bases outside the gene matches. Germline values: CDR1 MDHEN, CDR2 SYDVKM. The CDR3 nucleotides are TGTGCCAGCAGTTTCGTCGACAGGGCTCCCCGTGGGGCCCTCCACTTT. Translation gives CASSFVDRAPRGALHF. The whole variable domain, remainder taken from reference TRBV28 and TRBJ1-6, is DVKVTQSSRYLVKRTGEKVFLECVQDMDHENMFWYRQDPGLGLRLIYFSYDVKMKEKGDIPEGYSVSREKKERFSLILESASTNQTSMYLCASSFVDRAPRGALHFGNGTRLTVT.

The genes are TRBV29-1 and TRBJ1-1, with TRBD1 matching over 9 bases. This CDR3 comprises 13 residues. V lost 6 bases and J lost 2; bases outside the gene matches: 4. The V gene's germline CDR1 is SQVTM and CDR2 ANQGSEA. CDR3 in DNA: TGCAGCGTCCGGGACAGGGTAAACACTGAAGCTTTCTTT. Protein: CSVRDRVNTEAFF.

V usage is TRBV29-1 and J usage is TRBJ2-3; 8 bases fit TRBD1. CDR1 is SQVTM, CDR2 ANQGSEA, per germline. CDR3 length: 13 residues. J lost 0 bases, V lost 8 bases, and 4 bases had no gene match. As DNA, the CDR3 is TGCAGCACCAGACAGGGGAGCACAGATACGCAGTATTTT. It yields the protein CSTRQGSTDTQYF.

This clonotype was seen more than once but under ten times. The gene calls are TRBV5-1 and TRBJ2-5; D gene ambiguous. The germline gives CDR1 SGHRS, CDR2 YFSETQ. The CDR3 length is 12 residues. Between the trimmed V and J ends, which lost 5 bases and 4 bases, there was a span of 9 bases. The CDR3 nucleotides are TGCGCCAGCAGGTCCCAGGCAGAGACCCAGTACTTC. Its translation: CASRSQAETQYF. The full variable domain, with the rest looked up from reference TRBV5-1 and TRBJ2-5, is KAGVTQTPRYLIKTRGQQVTLSCSPISGHRSVSWYQQTPGQGLQFLFEYFSETQRNKGNFPGRFSGRQFSNSRSEMNVSTLELGDSALYLCASRSQAETQYFGPGTRLLVL.

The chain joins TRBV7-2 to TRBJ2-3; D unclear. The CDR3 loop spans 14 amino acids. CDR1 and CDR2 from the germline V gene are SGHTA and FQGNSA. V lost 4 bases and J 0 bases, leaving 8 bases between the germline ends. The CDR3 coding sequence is TGTGCCAGCAGCTCGGATACCAGCACAGATACGCAGTATTTT. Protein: CASSSDTSTDTQYF.

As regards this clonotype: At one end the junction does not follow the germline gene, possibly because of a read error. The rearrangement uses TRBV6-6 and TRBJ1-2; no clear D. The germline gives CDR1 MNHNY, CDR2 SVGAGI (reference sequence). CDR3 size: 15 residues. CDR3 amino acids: CASSYDANAGDGYTF. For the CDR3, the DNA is TGTGCTAGCAGTTACGATGCTAACGCCGGGGATGGCTACACCTTC.

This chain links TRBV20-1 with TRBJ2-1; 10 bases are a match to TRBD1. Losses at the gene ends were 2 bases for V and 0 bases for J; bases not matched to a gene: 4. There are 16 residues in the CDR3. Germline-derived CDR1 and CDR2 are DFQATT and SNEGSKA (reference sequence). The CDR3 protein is CSARRQGASSYNEQFF. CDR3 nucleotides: TGCAGTGCTAGACGACAGGGGGCTAGCTCCTACAATGAGCAGTTCTTC.

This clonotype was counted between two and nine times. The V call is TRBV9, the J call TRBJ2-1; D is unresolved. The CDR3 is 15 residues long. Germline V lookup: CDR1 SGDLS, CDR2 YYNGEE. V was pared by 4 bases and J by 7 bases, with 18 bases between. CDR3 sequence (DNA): TGTGCCAGCAGCCCCGGGTCCCGGACGATGAATGAGCAGTTCTTC. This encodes CASSPGSRTMNEQFF.

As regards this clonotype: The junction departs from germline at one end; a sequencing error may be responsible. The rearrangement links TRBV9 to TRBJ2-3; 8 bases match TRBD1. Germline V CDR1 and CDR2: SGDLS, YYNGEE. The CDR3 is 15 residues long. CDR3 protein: CAGSPWGQGTDTQYF. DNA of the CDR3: TGTGCCGGCAGCCCCTGGGGACAGGGCACAGATACGCAGTATTTT.

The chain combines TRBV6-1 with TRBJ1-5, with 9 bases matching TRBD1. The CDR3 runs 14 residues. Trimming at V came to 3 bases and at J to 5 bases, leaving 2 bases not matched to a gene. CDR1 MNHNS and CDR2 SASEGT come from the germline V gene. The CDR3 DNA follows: TGTGCCAGCAGTGAGGGACAGGGCCATCAGCCCCAGCATTTT. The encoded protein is CASSEGQGHQPQHF.

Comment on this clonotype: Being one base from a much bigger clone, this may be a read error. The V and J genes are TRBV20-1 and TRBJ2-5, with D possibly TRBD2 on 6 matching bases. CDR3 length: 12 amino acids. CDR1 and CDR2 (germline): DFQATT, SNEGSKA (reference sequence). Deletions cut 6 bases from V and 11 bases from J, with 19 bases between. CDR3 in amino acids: CSAHGGGNEQYF. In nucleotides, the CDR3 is TGCAGTGCCCACGGGGGAGGCAATGAGCAGTACTTC.

This CDR3 reads CASSWGQLKETQYF. The DNA of the CDR3 is TGTGCCAGCAGCTGGGGACAGCTCAAAGAGACCCAGTACTTC. This sequence joins TRBV5-6 and TRBJ2-5; 7 bases line up with TRBD1. The CDR3 is 14 residues long. V shed 3 bases and J 3 bases; nucleotides not matched to a gene: 5. Germline V gives CDR1 SGHDT, CDR2 YYEEEE.

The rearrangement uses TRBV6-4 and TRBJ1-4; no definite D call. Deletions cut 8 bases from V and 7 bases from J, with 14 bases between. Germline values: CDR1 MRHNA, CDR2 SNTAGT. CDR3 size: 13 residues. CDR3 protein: CASQRPQVEKLFF. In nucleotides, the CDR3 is TGTGCCAGCCAAAGACCCCAGGTTGAAAAACTGTTTTTT.

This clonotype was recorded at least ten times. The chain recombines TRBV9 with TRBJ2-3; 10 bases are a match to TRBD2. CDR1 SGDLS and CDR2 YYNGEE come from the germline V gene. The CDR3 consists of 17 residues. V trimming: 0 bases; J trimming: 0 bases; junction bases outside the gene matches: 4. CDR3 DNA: TGTGCCAGCAGCGTAGAGCCTAGCGGGAGAAGCACAGATACGCAGTATTTT. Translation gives CASSVEPSGRSTDTQYF. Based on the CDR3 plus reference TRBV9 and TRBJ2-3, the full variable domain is DSGVTQTPKHLITATGQRVTLRCSPRSGDLSVYWYQQSLDQGLQFLIQYYNGEERAKGNILERFSAQQFPDLHSELNLSSLELGDSALYFCASSVEPSGRSTDTQYFGPGTRLTVL.

The CDR3 DNA reads TGTGCCAGCAGTTCTGCCCGGGACAGGGAAGGGTCAGGGGCTCAGCCCCAGCATTTT. Amino acid sequence: CASSSARDREGSGAQPQHF. V and J are TRBV28 and TRBJ1-5, with TRBD1 matching over 9 bases. CDR3 size: 19 residues. Germline CDR1 is MDHEN and CDR2 is SYDVKM. Trimming at V came to 4 bases and at J to 6 bases, leaving 19 bases not matched to a gene.

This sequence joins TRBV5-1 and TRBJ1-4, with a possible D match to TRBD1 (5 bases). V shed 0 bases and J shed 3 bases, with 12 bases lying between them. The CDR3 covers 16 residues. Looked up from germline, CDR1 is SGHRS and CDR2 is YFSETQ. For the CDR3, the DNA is TGCGCCAGCAGCTTGGTACTGGGAGGGGCTAATGAAAAACTGTTTTTT. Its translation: CASSLVLGGANEKLFF.

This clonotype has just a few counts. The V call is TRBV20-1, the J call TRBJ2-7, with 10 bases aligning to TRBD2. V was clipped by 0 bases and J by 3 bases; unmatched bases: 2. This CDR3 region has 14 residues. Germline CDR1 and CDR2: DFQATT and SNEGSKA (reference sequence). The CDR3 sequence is CSARELAGHYEQYF. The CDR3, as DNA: TGCAGTGCTAGAGAACTAGCGGGGCACTACGAGCAGTACTTC.

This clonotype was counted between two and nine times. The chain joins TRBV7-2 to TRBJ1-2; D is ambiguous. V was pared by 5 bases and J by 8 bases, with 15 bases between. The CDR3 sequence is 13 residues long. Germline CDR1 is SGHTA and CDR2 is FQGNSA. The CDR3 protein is CASSQGSARGYTF. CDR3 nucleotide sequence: TGTGCCAGCAGCCAAGGGAGCGCGAGGGGCTACACCTTC.